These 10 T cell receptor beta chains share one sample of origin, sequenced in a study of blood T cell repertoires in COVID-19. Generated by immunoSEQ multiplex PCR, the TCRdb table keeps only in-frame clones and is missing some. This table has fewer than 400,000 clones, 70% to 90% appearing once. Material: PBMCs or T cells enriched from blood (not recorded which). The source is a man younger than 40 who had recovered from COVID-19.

CDR3 region: CSASTGTGVTGGYTF. The CDR3 bases are TGCAGTGCTAGTACCGGGACAGGGGTTACGGGAGGCTACACCTTC. The chain uses TRBV20-1 and TRBJ1-2, with 10 bases fitting TRBD1. CDR1 DFQATT and CDR2 SNEGSKA come from the germline V gene (reference sequence). The CDR3 is 15 residues long. Unmatched junction bases numbered 12, after V lost 3 bases and J lost 8 bases.

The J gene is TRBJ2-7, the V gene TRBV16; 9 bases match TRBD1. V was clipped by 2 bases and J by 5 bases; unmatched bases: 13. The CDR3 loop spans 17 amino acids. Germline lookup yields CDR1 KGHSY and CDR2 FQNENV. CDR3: CASSQRPGQGIRHEQYF. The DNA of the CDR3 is TGTGCCAGCAGCCAAAGGCCGGGACAGGGAATTCGCCACGAGCAGTACTTC.

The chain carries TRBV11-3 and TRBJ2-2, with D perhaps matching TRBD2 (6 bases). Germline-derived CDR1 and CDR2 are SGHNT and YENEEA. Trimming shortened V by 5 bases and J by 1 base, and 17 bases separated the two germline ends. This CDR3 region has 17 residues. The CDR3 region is CASSNTWAGLNTGELFF. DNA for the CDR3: TGTGCCAGCAGCAACACCTGGGCGGGGCTGAACACCGGGGAGCTGTTTTTT.

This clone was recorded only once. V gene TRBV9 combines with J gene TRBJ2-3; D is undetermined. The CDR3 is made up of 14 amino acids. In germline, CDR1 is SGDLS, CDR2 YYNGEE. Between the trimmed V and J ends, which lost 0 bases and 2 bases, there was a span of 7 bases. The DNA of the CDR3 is TGTGCCAGCAGCGTAGAACATTCCACAGATACGCAGTATTTT. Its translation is CASSVEHSTDTQYF.

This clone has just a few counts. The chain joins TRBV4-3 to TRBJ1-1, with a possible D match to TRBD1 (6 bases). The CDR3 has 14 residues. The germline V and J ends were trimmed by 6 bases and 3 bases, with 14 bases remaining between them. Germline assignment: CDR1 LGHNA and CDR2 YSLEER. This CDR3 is CASSNRVPDTEAFF. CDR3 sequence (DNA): TGCGCCAGCAGTAACAGGGTTCCGGACACTGAAGCTTTCTTT.

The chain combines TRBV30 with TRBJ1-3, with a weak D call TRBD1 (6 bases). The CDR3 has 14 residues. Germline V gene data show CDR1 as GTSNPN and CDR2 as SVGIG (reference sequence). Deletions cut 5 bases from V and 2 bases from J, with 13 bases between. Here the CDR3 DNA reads TGTGCCTGGGGCAGGGGATCCGCTGGAAACACCATATATTTT. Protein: CAWGRGSAGNTIYF.

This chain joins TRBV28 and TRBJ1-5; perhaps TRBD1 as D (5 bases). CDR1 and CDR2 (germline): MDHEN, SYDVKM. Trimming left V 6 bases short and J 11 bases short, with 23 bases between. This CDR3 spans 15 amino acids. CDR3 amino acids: CASSNTQGLSETQHF. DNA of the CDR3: TGTGCCAGCAGCAATACTCAGGGTTTATCCGAGACCCAGCATTTT.

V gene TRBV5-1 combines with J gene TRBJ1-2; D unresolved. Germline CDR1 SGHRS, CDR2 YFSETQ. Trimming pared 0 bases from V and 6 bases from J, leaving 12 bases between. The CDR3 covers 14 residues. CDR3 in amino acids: CASSLGAGSNGYTF. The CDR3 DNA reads TGCGCCAGCAGCTTGGGGGCAGGTTCGAATGGCTACACCTTC.

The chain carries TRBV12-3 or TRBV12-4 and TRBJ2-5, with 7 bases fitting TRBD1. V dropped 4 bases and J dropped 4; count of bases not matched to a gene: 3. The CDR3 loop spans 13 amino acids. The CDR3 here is CASSYRGGETQYF. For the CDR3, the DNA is TGTGCCAGCAGTTACAGGGGCGGAGAGACCCAGTACTTC.

The CDR3 spells CASSLEGASLQYF. As DNA, the CDR3 is TGCGCCAGCAGCTTGGAAGGGGCCTCACTGCAGTACTTC. The chain couples TRBV5-1 to TRBJ2-7, with D maybe TRBD1 (5 bases). Germline V gives CDR1 SGHRS, CDR2 YFSETQ. V lost 0 bases and J 9 bases, leaving 13 bases between the germline ends. The CDR3 length is 13 residues.